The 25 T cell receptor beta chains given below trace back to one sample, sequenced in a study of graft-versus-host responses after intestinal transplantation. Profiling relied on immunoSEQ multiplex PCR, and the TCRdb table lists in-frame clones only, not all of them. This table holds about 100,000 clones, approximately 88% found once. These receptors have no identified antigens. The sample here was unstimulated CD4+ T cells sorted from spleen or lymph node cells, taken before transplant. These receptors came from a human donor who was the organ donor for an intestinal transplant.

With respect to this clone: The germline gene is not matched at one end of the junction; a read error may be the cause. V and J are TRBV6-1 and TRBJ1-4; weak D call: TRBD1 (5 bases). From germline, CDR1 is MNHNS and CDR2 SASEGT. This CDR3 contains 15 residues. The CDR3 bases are TGTGCCAGCAGTGAAACCCTACAGGTTGGGGAAAAACTGCTTTTT. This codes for CASSETLQVGEKLLF.

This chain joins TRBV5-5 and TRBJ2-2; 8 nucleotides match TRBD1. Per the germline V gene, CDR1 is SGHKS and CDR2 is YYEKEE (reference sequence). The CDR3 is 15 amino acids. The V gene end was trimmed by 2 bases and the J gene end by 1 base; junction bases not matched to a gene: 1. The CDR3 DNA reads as TGTGCCAGCAGCTTTGACAGGGGGAACACCGGGGAGCTGTTTTTT. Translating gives CASSFDRGNTGELFF.

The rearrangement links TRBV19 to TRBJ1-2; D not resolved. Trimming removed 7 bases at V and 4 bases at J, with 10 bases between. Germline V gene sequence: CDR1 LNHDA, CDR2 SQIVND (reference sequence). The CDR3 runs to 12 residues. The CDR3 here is CASTPRRYGYTF. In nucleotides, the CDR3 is TGTGCCAGTACTCCGCGACGCTATGGCTACACCTTC.

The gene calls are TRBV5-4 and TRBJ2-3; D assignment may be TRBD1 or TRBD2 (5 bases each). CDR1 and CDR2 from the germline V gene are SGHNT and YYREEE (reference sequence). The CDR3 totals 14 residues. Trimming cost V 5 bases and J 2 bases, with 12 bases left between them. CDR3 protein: CASSSGQYTDTQYF. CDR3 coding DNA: TGTGCCAGCAGTTCGGGGCAGTACACAGATACGCAGTATTTT. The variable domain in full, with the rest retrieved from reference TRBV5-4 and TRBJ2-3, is ETGVTQSPTHLIKTRGQQVTLRCSSQSGHNTVSWYQQALGQGPQFIFQYYREEENGRGNFPPRFSGLQFPNYSSELNVNALELDDSALYLCASSSGQYTDTQYFGPGTRLTVL.

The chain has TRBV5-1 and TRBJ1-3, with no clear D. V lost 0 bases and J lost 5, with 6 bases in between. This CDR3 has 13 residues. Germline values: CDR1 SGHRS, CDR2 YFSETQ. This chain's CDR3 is CASSLDERNTIYF. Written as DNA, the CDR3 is TGCGCCAGCAGCTTGGATGAGAGAAACACCATATATTTT.

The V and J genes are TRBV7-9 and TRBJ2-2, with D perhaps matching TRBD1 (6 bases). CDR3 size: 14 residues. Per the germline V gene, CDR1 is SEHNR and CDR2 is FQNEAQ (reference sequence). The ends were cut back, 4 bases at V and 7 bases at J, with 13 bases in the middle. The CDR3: CASSSLQGHGELFF. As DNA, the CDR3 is TGTGCCAGCAGCTCTCTCCAGGGGCACGGGGAGCTGTTTTTT.

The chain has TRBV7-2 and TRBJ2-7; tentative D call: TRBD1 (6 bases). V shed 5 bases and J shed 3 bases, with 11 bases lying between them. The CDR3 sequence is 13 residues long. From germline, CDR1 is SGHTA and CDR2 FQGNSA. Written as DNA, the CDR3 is TGTGCCAGCAGCCCAACAGGGTTCTACGAGCAGTACTTC. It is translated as CASSPTGFYEQYF.

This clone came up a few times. CDR3 region: CASSSLGTGENEQYF. For the CDR3, the DNA is TGTGCCAGCAGTTCCCTGGGGACAGGGGAGAACGAGCAGTACTTC. The chain couples TRBV6-5 to TRBJ2-7; 10 bases are shared with TRBD1. This CDR3 contains 15 residues. The V segment lost 4 bases and the J segment 5 bases; nucleotides outside the gene matches: 8. Per the germline V gene, CDR1 is MNHEY and CDR2 is SVGAGI.

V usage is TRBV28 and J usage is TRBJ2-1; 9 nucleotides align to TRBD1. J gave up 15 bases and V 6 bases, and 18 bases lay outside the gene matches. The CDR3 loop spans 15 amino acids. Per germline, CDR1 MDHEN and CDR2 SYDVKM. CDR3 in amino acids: CASSPLDRGYIRLFF. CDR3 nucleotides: TGTGCCAGCAGCCCTCTGGACAGGGGCTACATCAGGCTGTTCTTC.

The CDR3 region has the DNA TGTGCCAGCAGCTCAGCGCGGGGGACCTACGAGCAGTACTTC. It translates to CASSSARGTYEQYF. The chain has TRBV5-4 and TRBJ2-7; 7 nucleotides align to TRBD2. V trimming: 3 bases; J trimming: 2 bases; junction bases outside the gene matches: 5. The CDR3 loop spans 14 amino acids. Germline CDR1 SGHNT, CDR2 YYREEE (reference sequence).

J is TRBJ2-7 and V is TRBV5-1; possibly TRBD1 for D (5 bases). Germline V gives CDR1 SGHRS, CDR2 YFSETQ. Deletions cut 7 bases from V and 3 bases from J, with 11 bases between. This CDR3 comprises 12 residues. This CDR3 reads CASGSGFYEQYF. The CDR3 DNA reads TGCGCCAGCGGCTCAGGGTTCTACGAGCAGTACTTC.

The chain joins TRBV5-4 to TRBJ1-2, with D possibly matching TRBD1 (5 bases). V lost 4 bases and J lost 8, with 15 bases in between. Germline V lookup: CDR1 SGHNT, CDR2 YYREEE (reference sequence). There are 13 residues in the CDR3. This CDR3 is CASSHAAGRGYTF. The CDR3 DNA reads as TGTGCCAGCAGCCACGCGGCAGGGCGCGGCTACACCTTC.

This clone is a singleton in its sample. The DNA for the CDR3 is TGTGCCAGCAGCTTAGTCACGAACACTGAAGCTTTCTTT. Translating it yields CASSLVTNTEAFF. The chain is built from TRBV7-2 and TRBJ1-1, with D unclear. Trimming pared 1 base from V and 1 base from J, leaving 4 bases between. Germline V lookup: CDR1 SGHTA, CDR2 FQGNSA. The CDR3 runs 13 residues.

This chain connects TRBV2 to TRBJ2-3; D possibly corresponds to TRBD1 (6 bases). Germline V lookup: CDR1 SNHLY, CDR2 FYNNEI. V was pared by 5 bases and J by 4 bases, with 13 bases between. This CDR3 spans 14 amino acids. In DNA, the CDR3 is TGTGCCAGCAGTATCGGCAGGGGTGCAGATACGCAGTATTTT. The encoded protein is CASSIGRGADTQYF.

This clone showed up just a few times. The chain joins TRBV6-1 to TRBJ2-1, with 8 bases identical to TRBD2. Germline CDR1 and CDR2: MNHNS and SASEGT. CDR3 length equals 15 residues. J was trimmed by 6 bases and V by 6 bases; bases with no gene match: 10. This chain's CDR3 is CASRPGGAGINEQFF. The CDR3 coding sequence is TGTGCCAGCAGGCCGGGGGGGGCCGGGATCAATGAGCAGTTCTTC.

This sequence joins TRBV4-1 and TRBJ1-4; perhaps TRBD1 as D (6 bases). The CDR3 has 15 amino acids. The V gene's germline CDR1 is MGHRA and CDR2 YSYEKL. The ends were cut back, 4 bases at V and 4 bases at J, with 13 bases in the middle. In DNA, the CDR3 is TGCGCCAGCAGCCGCCAGGACAGAAGTAATGAAAAACTGTTTTTT. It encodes CASSRQDRSNEKLFF.

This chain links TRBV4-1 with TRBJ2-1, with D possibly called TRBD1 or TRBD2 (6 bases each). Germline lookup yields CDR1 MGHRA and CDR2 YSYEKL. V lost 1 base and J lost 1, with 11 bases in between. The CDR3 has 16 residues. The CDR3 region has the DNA TGCGCCAGCAGCCAAGCTTGGGGGGCGTCCTACAATGAGCAGTTCTTC. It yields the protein CASSQAWGASYNEQFF.

DNA for the CDR3: TGTGCCAGCAGCTTCGGGACGGATCCTTTGGGTCAGCCCCAGCATTTT. It encodes CASSFGTDPLGQPQHF. The J gene is TRBJ1-5, the V gene TRBV5-5, with a weak D call TRBD1 (5 bases). Trimming took off 2 bases at V and 6 bases at J, with 18 bases between the two ends. CDR1 is SGHKS and CDR2 is YYEKEE in the germline V gene (reference sequence). CDR3 length: 16 residues.

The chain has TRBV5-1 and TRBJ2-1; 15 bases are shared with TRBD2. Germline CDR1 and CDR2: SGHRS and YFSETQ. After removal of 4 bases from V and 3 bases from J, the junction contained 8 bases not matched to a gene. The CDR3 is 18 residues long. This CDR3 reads CASSPGLAGGSIYNEQFF. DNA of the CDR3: TGCGCCAGCAGCCCGGGACTAGCGGGGGGCTCCATCTACAATGAGCAGTTCTTC.

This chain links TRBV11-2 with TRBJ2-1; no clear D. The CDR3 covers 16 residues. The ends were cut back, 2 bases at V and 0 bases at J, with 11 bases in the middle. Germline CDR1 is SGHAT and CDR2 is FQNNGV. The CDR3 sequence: CASSLTLQSSYNEQFF. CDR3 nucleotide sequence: TGTGCCAGCAGCTTAACCCTACAGAGCTCCTACAATGAGCAGTTCTTC.

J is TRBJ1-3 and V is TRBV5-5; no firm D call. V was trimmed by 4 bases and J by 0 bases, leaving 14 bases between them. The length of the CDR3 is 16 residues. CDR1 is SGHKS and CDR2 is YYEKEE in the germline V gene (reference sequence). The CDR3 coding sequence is TGTGCCAGCAGCCTAACACCTTCCCGCTCTGGAAACACCATATATTTT. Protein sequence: CASSLTPSRSGNTIYF.

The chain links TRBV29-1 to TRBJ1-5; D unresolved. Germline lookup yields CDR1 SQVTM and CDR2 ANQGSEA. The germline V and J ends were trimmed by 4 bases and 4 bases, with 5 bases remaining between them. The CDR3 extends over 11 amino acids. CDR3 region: CSVGGNQPQHF. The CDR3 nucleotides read TGCAGCGTTGGAGGGAATCAGCCCCAGCATTTT.

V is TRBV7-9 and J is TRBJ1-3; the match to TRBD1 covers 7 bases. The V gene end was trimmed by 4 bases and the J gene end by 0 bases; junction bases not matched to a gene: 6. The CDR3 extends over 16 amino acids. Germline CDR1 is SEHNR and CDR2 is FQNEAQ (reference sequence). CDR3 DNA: TGTGCCAGCAGCTCGGGACAGCCTTCCTCTGGAAACACCATATATTTT. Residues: CASSSGQPSSGNTIYF.

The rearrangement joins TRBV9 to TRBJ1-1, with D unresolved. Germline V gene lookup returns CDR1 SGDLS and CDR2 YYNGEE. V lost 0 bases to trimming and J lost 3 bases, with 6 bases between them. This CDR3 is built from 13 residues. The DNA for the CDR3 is TGTGCCAGCAGCGTAGGACCAGACACTGAAGCTTTCTTT. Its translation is CASSVGPDTEAFF.

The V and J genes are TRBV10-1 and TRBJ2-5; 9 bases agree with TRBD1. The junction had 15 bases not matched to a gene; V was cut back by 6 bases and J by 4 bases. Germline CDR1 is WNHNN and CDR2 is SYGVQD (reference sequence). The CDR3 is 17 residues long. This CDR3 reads CASSDPGTGTRGETQYF. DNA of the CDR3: TGCGCCAGCAGCGACCCCGGGACAGGGACCAGGGGAGAGACCCAGTACTTC.